These T cell receptor beta chains were read from a single sample in a study of blood T cell repertoires in COVID-19. Measured with immunoSEQ multiplex PCR; TCRdb has only the in-frame clones, and not every one. Of some 200,000 clones in the sample, 60% to 80% were seen once. Sequenced material: PBMCs or T cells enriched from blood (not recorded which). These receptors were taken from a woman aged 45-65 years who had recovered from COVID-19. Both conserved end residues are part of each CDR3. The D gene is left open where the match is weak. Expanded clones get a size class; other rows say once, few or many, or leave the size out.

j_call: TRBJ2-7; v_call: TRBV4-1; d_call: TRBD2; clone_size: NA; cdr3_aa: CASSQGGAGEAEQYF; cdr3_nt: TGCGCCAGCAGCCAAGGGGGAGCGGGAGAAGCCGAGCAGTACTTC
j_call: TRBJ1-1; v_call: TRBV5-1; d_call: TRBD1; clone_size: few; cdr3_aa: CASSFVGTENTEAFF; cdr3_nt: TGCGCCAGCAGCTTCGTGGGGACAGAGAACACTGAAGCTTTCTTT
j_call: TRBJ2-1; v_call: TRBV28; d_call: TRBD1; clone_size: NA; cdr3_aa: CASSPWTGLGNYNEQFF; cdr3_nt: TGTGCCAGCAGTCCGTGGACAGGTTTGGGGAACTACAATGAGCAGTTCTTC
j_call: TRBJ2-7; v_call: TRBV4-1; d_call: TRBD2; clone_size: NA; cdr3_aa: CASSQSEREGQGEQYF; cdr3_nt: TGCGCCAGCAGCCAATCTGAGCGGGAGGGCCAAGGCGAGCAGTACTTC
j_call: TRBJ1-1; v_call: TRBV28; d_call: NA; clone_size: NA; cdr3_aa: CASSPWDTTPAFF; cdr3_nt: TGTGCCAGCAGTCCATGGGACACCACACCAGCTTTCTTT
j_call: TRBJ2-2; v_call: TRBV7-2; d_call: NA; clone_size: NA; cdr3_aa: CASTFLDTGELFF; cdr3_nt: TGTGCCAGCACCTTCTTAGACACCGGGGAGCTGTTTTTT
j_call: TRBJ1-1; v_call: TRBV28; d_call: NA; clone_size: NA; cdr3_aa: CASTGRASPMNTEAFF; cdr3_nt: TGTGCCAGCACCGGCAGGGCCTCCCCCATGAACACTGAAGCTTTCTTT
j_call: TRBJ1-1; v_call: TRBV28; d_call: NA; clone_size: NA; cdr3_aa: CASSLPQGNTEAFF; cdr3_nt: TGTGCCAGCAGTTTACCACAGGGGAACACTGAAGCTTTCTTT
j_call: TRBJ2-1; v_call: TRBV14; d_call: NA; clone_size: NA; cdr3_aa: CASSQVLGLYNEQFF; cdr3_nt: TGTGCCAGCAGCCAAGTTCTAGGCCTTTACAATGAGCAGTTCTTC
j_call: TRBJ1-1; v_call: TRBV21-1; d_call: NA; clone_size: NA; cdr3_aa: CASSKGGENTEAFF; cdr3_nt: TGTGCCAGCAGCAAAGGGGGGGAGAACACTGAAGCTTTCTTT
j_call: TRBJ1-2; v_call: TRBV11-1; d_call: NA; clone_size: NA; cdr3_aa: CASSSSRGNYGYTF; cdr3_nt: TGTGCCAGCAGCTCAAGTCGGGGTAACTATGGCTACACCTTC
j_call: TRBJ1-1; v_call: TRBV18; d_call: NA; clone_size: NA; cdr3_aa: CASSPGRSEAFF; cdr3_nt: TGTGCCAGCTCACCCGGGAGATCTGAAGCTTTCTTT
j_call: TRBJ2-5; v_call: TRBV18; d_call: NA; clone_size: once; cdr3_aa: CASARGSQETQYF; cdr3_nt: TGTGCCAGCGCACGCGGAAGCCAAGAGACCCAGTACTTC
j_call: TRBJ1-1; v_call: TRBV5-5; d_call: TRBD1; clone_size: NA; cdr3_aa: CASSPPPQQGDTEAFF; cdr3_nt: TGTGCCAGCAGCCCACCACCGCAACAGGGGGACACTGAAGCTTTCTTT
j_call: TRBJ2-2; v_call: TRBV18; d_call: TRBD1; clone_size: NA; cdr3_aa: CASSPTGGNVITGELFF; cdr3_nt: TGTGCCAGCTCACCTACAGGGGGCAATGTGATAACCGGGGAGCTGTTTTTT
j_call: TRBJ2-1; v_call: TRBV21-1; d_call: NA; clone_size: NA; cdr3_aa: CASSKGRRILVSYNEQFF; cdr3_nt: TGTGCCAGCAGCAAAGGCAGGAGGATTTTGGTATCGTACAATGAGCAGTTCTTC
j_call: TRBJ2-3; v_call: TRBV7-6; d_call: TRBD1; clone_size: NA; cdr3_aa: CASSSGPGQGGTDTQYF; cdr3_nt: TGTGCCAGCAGCTCCGGCCCGGGACAGGGAGGGACAGATACGCAGTATTTT
j_call: TRBJ1-2; v_call: TRBV4-1; d_call: TRBD1; clone_size: NA; cdr3_aa: CASSQNDRVDYGYTF; cdr3_nt: TGCGCCAGCAGCCAAAATGACAGGGTGGACTATGGCTACACCTTC
j_call: TRBJ2-1; v_call: TRBV29-1; d_call: TRBD2; clone_size: once; cdr3_aa: CSENSGRDYNEQFF; cdr3_nt: TGCAGCGAAAATAGCGGGAGGGACTACAATGAGCAGTTCTTC
j_call: TRBJ1-5; v_call: TRBV18; d_call: NA; clone_size: NA; cdr3_aa: CASSPGGGGNQPQHF; cdr3_nt: TGTGCCAGCTCACCGGGGGGGGGCGGCAATCAGCCCCAGCATTTT
j_call: TRBJ1-4; v_call: TRBV28; d_call: TRBD1; clone_size: NA; cdr3_aa: CASRTPGGKLFF; cdr3_nt: TGTGCCAGCAGAACCCCAGGGGGAAAACTGTTTTTT
j_call: TRBJ1-4; v_call: TRBV5-1; d_call: NA; clone_size: NA; cdr3_aa: CASSLASDEKLFF; cdr3_nt: TGCGCCAGCAGCTTGGCCTCCGATGAAAAACTGTTTTTT
j_call: TRBJ2-1; v_call: TRBV11-2; d_call: NA; clone_size: NA; cdr3_aa: CASSLQGTYYNEQFF; cdr3_nt: TGTGCCAGCAGCTTACAGGGCACTTACTACAATGAGCAGTTCTTC
j_call: TRBJ2-1; v_call: TRBV6-5; d_call: NA; clone_size: NA; cdr3_aa: CASTLVPGQYNEQFF; cdr3_nt: TGTGCCAGCACGCTAGTTCCTGGCCAATACAATGAGCAGTTCTTC
j_call: TRBJ2-3; v_call: TRBV18; d_call: TRBD2; clone_size: NA; cdr3_aa: CASSPGLAGAGVGYTQYF; cdr3_nt: TGTGCCAGCTCCCCAGGACTAGCGGGAGCCGGAGTGGGGTATACGCAGTATTTT
j_call: TRBJ1-5; v_call: TRBV28; d_call: TRBD1; clone_size: NA; cdr3_aa: CASSFGQANQPQHF; cdr3_nt: TGTGCCAGCAGTTTCGGACAGGCGAATCAGCCCCAGCATTTT
j_call: TRBJ1-1; v_call: TRBV19; d_call: TRBD1; clone_size: many; cdr3_aa: CASSPNRGGNTEAFF; cdr3_nt: TGTGCCAGTAGTCCCAACAGGGGAGGGAACACTGAAGCTTTCTTT
j_call: TRBJ2-7; v_call: TRBV7-3; d_call: TRBD1; clone_size: NA; cdr3_aa: CASSFDRGLAYEQYF; cdr3_nt: TGTGCCAGCAGCTTTGACAGGGGGCTCGCCTACGAGCAGTACTTC
j_call: TRBJ2-7; v_call: TRBV2; d_call: TRBD1; clone_size: NA; cdr3_aa: CASRSSSGQGPTYEQYF; cdr3_nt: TGTGCCAGCAGATCATCGTCAGGACAGGGGCCCACCTACGAGCAGTACTTC
j_call: TRBJ2-1; v_call: TRBV19; d_call: TRBD2; clone_size: NA; cdr3_aa: CASREIAGQDNEQFF; cdr3_nt: TGTGCCAGTAGAGAAATAGCGGGTCAGGACAATGAGCAGTTCTTC
j_call: TRBJ1-5; v_call: TRBV7-2; d_call: NA; clone_size: NA; cdr3_aa: CASSSELGAGLPQHF; cdr3_nt: TGTGCCAGCAGCTCAGAGTTGGGGGCCGGTTTGCCCCAGCATTTT
j_call: TRBJ1-2; v_call: TRBV19; d_call: TRBD1; clone_size: few; cdr3_aa: CATGTGSHDSTFLYGYTF; cdr3_nt: TGTGCCACCGGGACAGGTAGCCATGATTCCACATTCCTCTATGGCTACACCTTC
j_call: TRBJ2-1; v_call: TRBV7-9; d_call: TRBD2; clone_size: few; cdr3_aa: CASSIGGSSYNEQFF; cdr3_nt: TGTGCCAGCAGCATCGGGGGGAGCTCCTACAATGAGCAGTTCTTC
j_call: TRBJ2-1; v_call: TRBV5-6; d_call: NA; clone_size: NA; cdr3_aa: CASSLDLDNEQFF; cdr3_nt: TGTGCCAGCAGCTTGGACCTAGACAATGAGCAGTTCTTC
j_call: TRBJ1-2; v_call: TRBV7-3; d_call: NA; clone_size: NA; cdr3_aa: CASSLGRGIGDGCTF; cdr3_nt: TGTGCCAGCAGCTTAGGCCGGGGGATAGGAGATGGCTGCACCTTC
j_call: TRBJ2-7; v_call: TRBV6-2/TRBV6-3; d_call: TRBD2; clone_size: NA; cdr3_aa: CASSYSSTGRQALYEQYF; cdr3_nt: TGTGCCAGCAGTTACTCGAGCACCGGGAGGCAGGCGCTCTACGAGCAGTACTTC
j_call: TRBJ1-1; v_call: TRBV9; d_call: TRBD1; clone_size: NA; cdr3_aa: CASSVSGTANTEAFF; cdr3_nt: TGTGCCAGCAGCGTGTCCGGGACAGCGAACACTGAAGCTTTCTTT
j_call: TRBJ2-7; v_call: TRBV18; d_call: TRBD1; clone_size: NA; cdr3_aa: CASSPAAAGTGVSYEQYF; cdr3_nt: TGTGCCAGCTCACCCGCCGCGGCCGGGACAGGGGTGTCCTACGAGCAGTACTTC
j_call: TRBJ2-4; v_call: TRBV28; d_call: NA; clone_size: NA; cdr3_aa: CASRPGSGNIQYF; cdr3_nt: TGTGCCAGCAGGCCGGGGTCGGGAAACATTCAGTACTTC
j_call: TRBJ1-2; v_call: TRBV5-1; d_call: NA; clone_size: once; cdr3_aa: CASSSSGSRSYTF; cdr3_nt: TGCGCCAGCAGTTCTTCCGGGTCTCGGAGCTACACCTTC